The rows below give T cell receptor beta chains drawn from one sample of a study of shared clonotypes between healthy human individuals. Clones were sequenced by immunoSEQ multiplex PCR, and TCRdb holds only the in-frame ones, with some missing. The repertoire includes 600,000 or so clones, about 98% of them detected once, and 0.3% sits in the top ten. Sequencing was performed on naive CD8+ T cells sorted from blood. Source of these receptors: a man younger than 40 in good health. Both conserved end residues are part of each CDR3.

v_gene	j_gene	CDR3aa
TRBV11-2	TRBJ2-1	CASRNPGLAGDLRFF
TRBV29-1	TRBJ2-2	CSVEGRTENTGELFF
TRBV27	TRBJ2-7	CASSLGDLYEQYF
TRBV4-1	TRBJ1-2	CASSQDPGHYTF
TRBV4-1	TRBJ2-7	CASSPTSGYEQYF
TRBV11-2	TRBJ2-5	CASSLVGGFQETQYF
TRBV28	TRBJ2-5	CASSFETFQETQYF
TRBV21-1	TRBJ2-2	CASSKMWVRAGELFF
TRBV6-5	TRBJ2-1	CASSTTPGEQFF
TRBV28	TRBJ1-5	CASSSRGINQPQHF